This note documents a single TCR beta chain sequence. Which antigen it targets is not known. Base qualities were left out, and no much larger clone turns up one base away. The donors belonged to the validation cohort of about 120 subjects, which was separate from the approximately 700-subject first cohort. V was cut back by 4 bases and J by 4 bases, leaving a gap of 20 bases between them. The CDR3 spans 16 residues, from the cysteine through the phenylalanine. Just the 48-base CDR3 DNA is kept, in frame starting at base 1. CDR1 SNHLY and CDR2 FYNNEI were looked up in the germline V gene. The library was generated by the immunoSEQ multiplex PCR assay. Concerning the study's data processing: A statistical classification framework was built to diagnose cytomegalovirus status from the catalog of TCR beta chain sequences. The source is immuneACCESS, and TCRdb retained only in-frame sequences with V and J called. Part of the clones is not carried over; for the studies checked, unresolved V genes explain less than half of this, and the remainder is unexplained. The V and J calls and clone size were taken over from that table, and D and trimming were inferred from the DNA. The sample profile shows some 68,000 clones; roughly 96% of them were found once. Roughly 2.3% of the sample comes from the top ten.

This record belongs to a study of cytomegalovirus exposure and HLA in healthy donors (dated by TCRdb to between 2016 and 2019). Describing the broader study: According to a later analysis, the roughly 120 validation repertoires were produced on the same platform as the roughly 700 repertoires of the first cohort. The study aimed to test whether signatures of past pathogen exposure could be identified by cataloging public T cell receptors. In addition to the first cohort of around 670 subjects, a separate validation cohort of some 120 different subjects was used. To predict cytomegalovirus infection status, the study combined high-throughput TCR immunosequencing, statistical association of individual TCRs with disease status, and machine learning.

The paper's findings and limits, for the study overall: The study gave a list of under 200 TCR beta chains associated with cytomegalovirus. The classifier was reported to diagnose cytomegalovirus status with high specificity and sensitivity in both the original cohort and the validation cohort. A later analysis had no HLA typing for the validation cohort, so co-occurrence there was scored across all 110 or so repertoires. In vitro tests confirmed that a few of the cytomegalovirus-associated TCR beta chains recognize cytomegalovirus antigens. A later analysis found that TCRs clustered in the first cohort also tended to co-occur in the 130 or so validation repertoires, with just under 95% of cluster scores above 0. It was suggested by the authors that the approach could potentially be generalized to other disease states and immunological phenotypes. While some public TCRs were present in many individuals, most TCR sequences turned up only very rarely across donors.

The chain employs TRBV2 and TRBJ2-7; the D region possibly corresponds to TRBD2 (7 bases align). The sequenced material came from PBMCs. The origin of this receptor is a man aged 18-30 years in good health and CMV-seronegative. Here the CDR3 is given as CASSGTEVGGRYEQYF. Read as DNA, the sequence is TGTGCCAGCAGTGGGACTGAGGTCGGGGGGCGATACGAGCAGTACTTC.